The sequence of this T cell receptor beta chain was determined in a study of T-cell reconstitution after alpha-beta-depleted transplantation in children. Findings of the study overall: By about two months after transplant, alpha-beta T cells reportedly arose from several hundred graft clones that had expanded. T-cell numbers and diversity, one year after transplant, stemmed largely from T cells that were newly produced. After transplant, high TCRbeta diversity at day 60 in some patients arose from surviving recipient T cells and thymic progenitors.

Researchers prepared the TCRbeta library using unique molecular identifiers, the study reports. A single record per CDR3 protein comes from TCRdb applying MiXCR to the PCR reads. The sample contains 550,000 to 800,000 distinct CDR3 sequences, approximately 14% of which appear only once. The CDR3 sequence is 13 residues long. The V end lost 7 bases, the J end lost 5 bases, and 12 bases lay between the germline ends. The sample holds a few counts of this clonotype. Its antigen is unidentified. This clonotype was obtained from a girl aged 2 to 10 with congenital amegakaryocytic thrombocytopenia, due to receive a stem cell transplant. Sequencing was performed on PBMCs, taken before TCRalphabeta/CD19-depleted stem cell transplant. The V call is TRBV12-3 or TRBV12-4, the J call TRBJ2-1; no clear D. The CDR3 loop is CASNTLADNEQFF. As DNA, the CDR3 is TGTGCCAGCAATACGCTGGCGGACAATGAGCAGTTCTTC.